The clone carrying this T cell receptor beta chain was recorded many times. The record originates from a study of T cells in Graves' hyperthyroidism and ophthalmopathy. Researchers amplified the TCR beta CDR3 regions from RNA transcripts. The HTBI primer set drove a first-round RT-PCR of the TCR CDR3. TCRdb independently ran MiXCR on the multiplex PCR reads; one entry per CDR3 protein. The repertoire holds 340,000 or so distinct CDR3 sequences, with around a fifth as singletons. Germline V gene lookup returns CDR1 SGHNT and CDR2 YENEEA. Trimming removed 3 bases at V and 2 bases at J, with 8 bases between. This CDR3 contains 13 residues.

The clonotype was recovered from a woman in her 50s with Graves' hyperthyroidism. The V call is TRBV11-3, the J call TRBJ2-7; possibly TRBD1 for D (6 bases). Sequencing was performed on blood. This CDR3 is CASSFRTAYEQYF. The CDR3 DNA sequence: TGTGCCAGCAGCTTTAGGACAGCCTACGAGCAGTACTTC.